These 5 T cell receptor beta chains originate from one sample sequenced in a study of T cell responses to AZD1222 COVID-19 vaccine. Here immunoSEQ multiplex PCR was the method, and the copy in TCRdb shows in-frame clones only, minus some. This table holds over 120,000 clones, 90% to 95% found once. Here the sequenced sample was peripheral blood, taken after recovery from COVID-19. The receptors stem from an adult who had recovered from COVID-19.

The chain is built from TRBV24-1 and TRBJ2-5; D is unclear. The ends were cut back, 3 bases at V and 5 bases at J, with 15 bases in the middle. The CDR3 is 15 amino acids. Germline CDR1 KGHDR, CDR2 SFDVKD. This CDR3 reads CATSDLATGPETQYF. CDR3 DNA sequence: TGTGCCACCAGTGATCTCGCAACGGGCCCCGAGACCCAGTACTTC.

The gene calls are TRBV28 and TRBJ2-3, with 8 bases matching TRBD2. Germline CDR1 and CDR2: MDHEN and SYDVKM. The J segment lost 1 base and the V segment lost 4 bases, leaving 7 bases of the junction unmatched. The length of the CDR3 is 16 residues. CDR3 DNA: TGTGCCAGCAGTTCAATAGCGGGGAGAGGCACAGATACGCAGTATTTT. Its translation is CASSSIAGRGTDTQYF.

The chain employs TRBV3-1 (or the pseudogene TRBV3-2) and TRBJ2-7; the match to TRBD2 covers 10 bases. The germline gives CDR1 LGHDT, CDR2 YNNKEL (reference sequence). V lost 6 bases to trimming and J lost 2 bases; unmatched junction nucleotides: 10. The length of the CDR3 is 16 residues. CDR3 sequence: CASSKGLAGAPYEQYF. CDR3 in DNA: TGTGCCAGCAGTAAGGGGCTAGCGGGAGCCCCCTACGAGCAGTACTTC.

The CDR3 sequence: CASSSDRYYNYGYTF. The CDR3 DNA sequence: TGTGCCAGCAGTTCCGACAGGTACTATAACTATGGCTACACCTTC. The V and J genes are TRBV28 and TRBJ1-2, with D perhaps matching TRBD1 (6 bases). Germline CDR1 reads MDHEN; CDR2 reads SYDVKM. Trimming took off 4 bases at V and 1 base at J, with 13 bases between the two ends. This CDR3 is built from 15 residues.

Here the CDR3 DNA reads TGTGCCATCAGTGAGTCTGAGGCTGGTACAGGATCGGACGAGCAGTACTTC. Translating gives CAISESEAGTGSDEQYF. The J gene is TRBJ2-7, the V gene TRBV10-3; tentatively, D is TRBD1 (5 bases). V was pared by 0 bases and J by 5 bases, with 20 bases between. Germline values: CDR1 ENHRY, CDR2 SYGVKD. This CDR3 has 17 residues.